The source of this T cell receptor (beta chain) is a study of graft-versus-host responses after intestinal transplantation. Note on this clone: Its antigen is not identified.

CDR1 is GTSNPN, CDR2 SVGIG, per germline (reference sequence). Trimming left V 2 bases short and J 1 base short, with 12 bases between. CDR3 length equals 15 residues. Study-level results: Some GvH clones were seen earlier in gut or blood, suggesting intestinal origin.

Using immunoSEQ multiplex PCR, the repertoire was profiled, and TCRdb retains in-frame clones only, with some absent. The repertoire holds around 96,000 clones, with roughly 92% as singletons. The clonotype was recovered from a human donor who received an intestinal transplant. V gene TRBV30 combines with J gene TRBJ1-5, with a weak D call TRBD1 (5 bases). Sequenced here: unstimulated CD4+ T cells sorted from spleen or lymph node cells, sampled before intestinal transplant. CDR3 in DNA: TGTGCCTGGAGTTTATCCCGACAGAGCAATCAGCCCCAGCATTTT. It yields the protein CAWSLSRQSNQPQHF. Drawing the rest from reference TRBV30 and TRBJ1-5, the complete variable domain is SQTIHQWPATLVQPVGSPLSLECTVEGTSNPNLYWYRQAAGRGLQLLFYSVGIGQISSEVPQNLSASRPQDRQFILSSKKLLLSDSGFYLCAWSLSRQSNQPQHFGDGTRLSIL.